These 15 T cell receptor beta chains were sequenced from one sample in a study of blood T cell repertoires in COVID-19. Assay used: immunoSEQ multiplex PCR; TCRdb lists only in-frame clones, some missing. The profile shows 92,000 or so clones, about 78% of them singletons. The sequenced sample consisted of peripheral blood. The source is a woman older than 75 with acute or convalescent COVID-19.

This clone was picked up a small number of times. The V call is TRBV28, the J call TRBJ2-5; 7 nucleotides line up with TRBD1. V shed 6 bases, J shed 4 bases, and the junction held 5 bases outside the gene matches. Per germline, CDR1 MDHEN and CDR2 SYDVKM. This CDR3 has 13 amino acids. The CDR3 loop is CASRRQGTETQYF. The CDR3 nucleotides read TGTGCCAGCAGGAGACAGGGAACAGAGACCCAGTACTTC. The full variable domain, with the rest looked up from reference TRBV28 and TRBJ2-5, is DVKVTQSSRYLVKRTGEKVFLECVQDMDHENMFWYRQDPGLGLRLIYFSYDVKMKEKGDIPEGYSVSREKKERFSLILESASTNQTSMYLCASRRQGTETQYFGPGTRLLVL.

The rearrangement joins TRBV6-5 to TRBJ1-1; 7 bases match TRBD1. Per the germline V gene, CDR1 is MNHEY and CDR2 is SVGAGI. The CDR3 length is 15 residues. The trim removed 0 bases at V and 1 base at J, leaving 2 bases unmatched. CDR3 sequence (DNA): TGTGCCAGCAGTTACTCAGGGACAGCGAACACTGAAGCTTTCTTT. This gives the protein CASSYSGTANTEAFF.

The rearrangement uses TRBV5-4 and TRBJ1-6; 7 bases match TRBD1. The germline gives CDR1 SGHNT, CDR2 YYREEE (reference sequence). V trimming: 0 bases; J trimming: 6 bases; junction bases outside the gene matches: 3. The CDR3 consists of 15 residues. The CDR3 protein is CASSLGGTVNSPLHF. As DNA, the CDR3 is TGTGCCAGCAGCTTGGGGGGGACAGTTAATTCACCCCTCCACTTT. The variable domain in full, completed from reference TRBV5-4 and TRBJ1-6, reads ETGVTQSPTHLIKTRGQQVTLRCSSQSGHNTVSWYQQALGQGPQFIFQYYREEENGRGNFPPRFSGLQFPNYSSELNVNALELDDSALYLCASSLGGTVNSPLHFGNGTRLTVT.

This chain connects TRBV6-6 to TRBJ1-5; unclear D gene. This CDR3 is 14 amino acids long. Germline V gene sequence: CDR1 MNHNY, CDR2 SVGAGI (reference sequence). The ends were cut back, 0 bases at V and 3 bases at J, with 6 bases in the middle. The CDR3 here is CASSYSGPNQPQHF. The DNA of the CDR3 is TGTGCCAGCAGTTACTCTGGGCCCAATCAGCCCCAGCATTTT.

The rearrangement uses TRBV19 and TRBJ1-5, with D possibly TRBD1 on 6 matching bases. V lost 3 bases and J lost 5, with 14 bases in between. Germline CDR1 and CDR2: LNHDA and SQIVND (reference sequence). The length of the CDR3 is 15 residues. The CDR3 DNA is TGTGCCAGTAGTATTTTCGGCAGGGGAGATCAGCCCCAGCATTTT. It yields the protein CASSIFGRGDQPQHF. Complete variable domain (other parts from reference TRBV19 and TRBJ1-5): DGGITQSPKYLFRKEGQNVTLSCEQNLNHDAMYWYRQDPGQGLRLIYYSQIVNDFQKGDIAEGYSVSREKKESFPLTVTSAQKNPTAFYLCASSIFGRGDQPQHFGDGTRLSIL.

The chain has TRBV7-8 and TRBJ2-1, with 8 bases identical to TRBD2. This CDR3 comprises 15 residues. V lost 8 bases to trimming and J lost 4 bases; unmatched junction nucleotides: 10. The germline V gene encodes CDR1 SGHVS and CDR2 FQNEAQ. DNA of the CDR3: TGTGCCAGCGGGACTCGGGGGGGACGATACAATGAGCAGTTCTTC. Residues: CASGTRGGRYNEQFF.

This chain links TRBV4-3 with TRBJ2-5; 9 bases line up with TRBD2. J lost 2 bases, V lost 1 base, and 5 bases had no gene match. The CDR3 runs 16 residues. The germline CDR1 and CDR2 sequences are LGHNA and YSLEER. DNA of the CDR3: TGCGCCAGCAGCCAAGGGTCTAGCGGGGTACAAGAGACCCAGTACTTC. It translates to CASSQGSSGVQETQYF.

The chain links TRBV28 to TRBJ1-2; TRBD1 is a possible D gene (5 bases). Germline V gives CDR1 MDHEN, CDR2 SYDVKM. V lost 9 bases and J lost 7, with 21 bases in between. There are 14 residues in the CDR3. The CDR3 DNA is TGTGCCAGTGCGGAGGGGTTGGTATCGGGTGGCTACACCTTC. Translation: CASAEGLVSGGYTF.

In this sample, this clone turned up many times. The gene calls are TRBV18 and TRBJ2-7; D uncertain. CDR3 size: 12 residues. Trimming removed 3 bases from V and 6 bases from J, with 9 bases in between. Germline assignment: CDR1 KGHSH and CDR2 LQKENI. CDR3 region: CASSPESLEQYF. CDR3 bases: TGTGCCAGCTCACCGGAGAGCCTCGAGCAGTACTTC.

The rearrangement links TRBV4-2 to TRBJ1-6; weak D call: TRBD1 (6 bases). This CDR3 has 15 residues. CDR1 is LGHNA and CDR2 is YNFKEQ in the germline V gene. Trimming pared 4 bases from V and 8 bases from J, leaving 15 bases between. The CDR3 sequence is CASSRRTGLDSPLHF. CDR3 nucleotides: TGTGCCAGCAGCCGCCGTACAGGGTTGGATTCACCCCTCCACTTT.

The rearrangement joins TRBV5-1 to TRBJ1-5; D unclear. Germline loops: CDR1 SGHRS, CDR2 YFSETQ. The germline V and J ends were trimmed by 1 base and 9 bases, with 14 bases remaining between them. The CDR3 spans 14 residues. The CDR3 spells CASSLWSGGRPQHF. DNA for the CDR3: TGCGCCAGCAGCTTGTGGTCCGGAGGACGGCCCCAGCATTTT.

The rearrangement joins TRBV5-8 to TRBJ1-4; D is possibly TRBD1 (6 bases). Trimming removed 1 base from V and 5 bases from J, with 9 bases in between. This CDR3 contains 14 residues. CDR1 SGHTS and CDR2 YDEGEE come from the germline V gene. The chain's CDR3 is CASSLSTGNEKLFF. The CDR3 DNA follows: TGTGCCAGCAGCTTGAGTACAGGGAATGAAAAACTGTTTTTT.

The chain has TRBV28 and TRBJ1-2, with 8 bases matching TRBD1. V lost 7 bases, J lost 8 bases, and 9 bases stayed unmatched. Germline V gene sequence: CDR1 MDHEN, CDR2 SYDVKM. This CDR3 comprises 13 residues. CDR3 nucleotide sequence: TGTGCCAGCACCTCGGACAGGGTAAACGGCTACACCTTC. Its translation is CASTSDRVNGYTF.

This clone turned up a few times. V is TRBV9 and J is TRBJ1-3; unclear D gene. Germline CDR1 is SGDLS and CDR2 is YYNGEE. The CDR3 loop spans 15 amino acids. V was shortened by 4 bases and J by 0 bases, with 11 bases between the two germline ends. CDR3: CASSSRGYSGNTIYF. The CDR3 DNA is TGTGCCAGCAGCTCCCGGGGTTACTCTGGAAACACCATATATTTT.

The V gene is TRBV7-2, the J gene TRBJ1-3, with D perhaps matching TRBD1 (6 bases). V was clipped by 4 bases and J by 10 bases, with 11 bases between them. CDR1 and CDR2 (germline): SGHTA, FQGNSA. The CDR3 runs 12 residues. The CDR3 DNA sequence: TGTGCCAGCAGCTCACAGGGTTTTACCATATATTTT. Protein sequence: CASSSQGFTIYF.